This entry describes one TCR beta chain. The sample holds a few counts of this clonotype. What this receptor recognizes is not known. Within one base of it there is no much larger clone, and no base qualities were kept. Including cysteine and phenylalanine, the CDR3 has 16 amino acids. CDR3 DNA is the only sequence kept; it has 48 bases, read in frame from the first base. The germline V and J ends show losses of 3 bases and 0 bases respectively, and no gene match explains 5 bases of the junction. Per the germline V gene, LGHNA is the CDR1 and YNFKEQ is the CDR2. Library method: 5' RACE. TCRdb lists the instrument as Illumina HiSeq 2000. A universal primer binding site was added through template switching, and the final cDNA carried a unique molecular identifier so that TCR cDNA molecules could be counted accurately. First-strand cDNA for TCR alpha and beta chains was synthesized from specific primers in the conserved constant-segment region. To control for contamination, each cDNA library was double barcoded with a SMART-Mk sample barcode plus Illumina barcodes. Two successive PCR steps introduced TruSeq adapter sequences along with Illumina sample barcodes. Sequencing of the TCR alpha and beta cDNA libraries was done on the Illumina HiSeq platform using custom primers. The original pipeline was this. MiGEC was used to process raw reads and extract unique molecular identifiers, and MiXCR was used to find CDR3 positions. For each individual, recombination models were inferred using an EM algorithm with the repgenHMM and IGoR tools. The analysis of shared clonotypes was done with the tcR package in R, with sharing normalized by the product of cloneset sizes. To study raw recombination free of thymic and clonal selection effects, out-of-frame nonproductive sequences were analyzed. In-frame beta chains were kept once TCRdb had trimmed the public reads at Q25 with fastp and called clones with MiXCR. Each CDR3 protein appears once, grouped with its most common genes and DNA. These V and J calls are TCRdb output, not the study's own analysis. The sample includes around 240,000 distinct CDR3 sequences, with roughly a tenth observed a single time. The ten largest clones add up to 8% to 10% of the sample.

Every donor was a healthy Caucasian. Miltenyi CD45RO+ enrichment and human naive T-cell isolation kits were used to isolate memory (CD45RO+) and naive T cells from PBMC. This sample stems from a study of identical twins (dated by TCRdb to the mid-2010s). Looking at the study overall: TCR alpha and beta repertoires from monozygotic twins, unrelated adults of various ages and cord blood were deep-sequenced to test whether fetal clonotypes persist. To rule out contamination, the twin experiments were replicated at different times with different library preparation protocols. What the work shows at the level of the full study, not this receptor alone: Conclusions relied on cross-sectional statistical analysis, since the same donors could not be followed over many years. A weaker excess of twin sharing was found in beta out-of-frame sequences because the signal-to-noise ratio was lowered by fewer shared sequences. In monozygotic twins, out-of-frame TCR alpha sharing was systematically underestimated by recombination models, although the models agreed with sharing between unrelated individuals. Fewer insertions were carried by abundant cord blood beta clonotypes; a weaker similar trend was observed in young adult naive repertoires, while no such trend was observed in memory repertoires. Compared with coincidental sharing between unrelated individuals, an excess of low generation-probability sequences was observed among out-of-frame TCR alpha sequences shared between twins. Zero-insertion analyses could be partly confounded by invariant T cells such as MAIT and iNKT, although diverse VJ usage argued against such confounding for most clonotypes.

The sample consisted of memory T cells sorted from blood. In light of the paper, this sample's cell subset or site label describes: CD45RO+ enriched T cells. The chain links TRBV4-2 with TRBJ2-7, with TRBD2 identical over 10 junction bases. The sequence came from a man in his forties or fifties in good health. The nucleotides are TGTGCCAGCAGCCAGACTAGCGGGCTAAGCTCCTACGAGCAGTACTTC. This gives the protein CASSQTSGLSSYEQYF.